The 10 T cell receptor beta chains below were found in one sample sequenced in a study of blood T cell repertoires in COVID-19. Sequencing was performed with immunoSEQ multiplex PCR; in TCRdb, only in-frame clones are kept and a portion is missing. The sample shows some 150,000 clones, 84% of them seen only once. Sequenced material: peripheral blood. These receptors originate from a human donor in a cohort sampled during active COVID-19.

The rearrangement joins TRBV9 to TRBJ2-5, with 11 bases identical to TRBD2. The CDR3 extends over 16 amino acids. The germline V gene has CDR1 SGDLS and CDR2 YYNGEE. The ends lost 2 bases at V and 2 bases at J; junction bases unmatched: 5. For the CDR3, the DNA is TGTGCCAGCAGCGTCCCTCCTAGCGGGGGGCAAGAGACCCAGTACTTC. It translates to CASSVPPSGGQETQYF.

This clone was picked up one time. The CDR3 protein is CASSPWGGNEQFF. CDR3 DNA sequence: TGTGCCAGCAGCCCGTGGGGGGGGAATGAGCAGTTCTTC. The chain joins TRBV27 to TRBJ2-1; 7 bases align to TRBD2. The CDR3 sequence is 13 residues long. The trim removed 6 bases at V and 7 bases at J, leaving 6 bases unmatched. The germline CDR1 and CDR2 sequences are MNHEY and SMNVEV (reference sequence).

CDR3 protein: CASSGQGAPLNGYTF. The DNA for the CDR3 is TGTGCCAGCAGTGGCCAGGGGGCTCCTCTGAATGGCTACACCTTC. J is TRBJ1-2 and V is TRBV25-1; 8 nucleotides match TRBD1. V gave up 4 bases and J gave up 6 bases; unmatched junction bases: 10. Germline CDR1 MGHDK, CDR2 SYGVNS. The CDR3 consists of 15 residues.

V usage is TRBV5-1 and J usage is TRBJ2-2; no firm D call. V was cut by 4 bases and J by 4 bases, with 20 bases left in between. CDR1 is SGHRS, CDR2 YFSETQ, per germline. The CDR3 sequence is 17 residues long. CDR3 nucleotides: TGCGCCAGCAGCCGACCTCCTGAGGCGCAAGGCACCGGGGAGCTGTTTTTT. Translation gives CASSRPPEAQGTGELFF.

This clone was seen only a few times. The V call is TRBV7-2, the J call TRBJ2-6; weak D call: TRBD1 (5 bases). Germline CDR1 and CDR2: SGHTA and FQGNSA. Trimming cost V 1 base and J 2 bases, with 9 bases left between them. The CDR3 is 16 amino acids. The CDR3 protein is CASSLVAGPGANVLTF. In nucleotides, the CDR3 is TGTGCCAGCAGCTTAGTAGCAGGGCCTGGGGCCAACGTCCTGACTTTC.

The CDR3 bases are TGTGCCAGCAGCTCAACGACTAGCGCCGATACGCAGTATTTT. It translates to CASSSTTSADTQYF. This rearrangement joins TRBV7-2 to TRBJ2-3; 8 nucleotides agree with TRBD2. The CDR3 runs 14 residues. The germline CDR1 and CDR2 sequences are SGHTA and FQGNSA. The J segment lost 6 bases and the V segment lost 4 bases, leaving 6 bases of the junction unmatched.

This rearrangement joins TRBV28 to TRBJ2-7, with TRBD2 as a possible D gene (6 bases). The V and J ends lost 3 bases and 1 base respectively, with 13 bases between them. In germline, CDR1 is MDHEN, CDR2 SYDVKM. The CDR3 loop spans 15 amino acids. The chain's CDR3 is CASSLGGLPSYEQYF. CDR3 bases: TGTGCCAGCAGTTTGGGCGGACTACCTTCCTACGAGCAGTACTTC. The full variable domain, in which reference TRBV28 and TRBJ2-7 provide the parts outside the CDR3, is DVKVTQSSRYLVKRTGEKVFLECVQDMDHENMFWYRQDPGLGLRLIYFSYDVKMKEKGDIPEGYSVSREKKERFSLILESASTNQTSMYLCASSLGGLPSYEQYFGPGTRLTVT.

The chain employs TRBV7-2 and TRBJ2-3, with D uncertain. The CDR3 has 11 residues. V was shortened by 5 bases and J by 5 bases, with 5 bases between the two germline ends. CDR1 is SGHTA and CDR2 is FQGNSA in the germline V gene. The CDR3 region has the DNA TGTGCCAGCAGCGCGTTAGATACGCAGTATTTT. Protein product: CASSALDTQYF.

The chain employs TRBV29-1 and TRBJ2-1; the D gene is possibly TRBD1 (5 bases). This CDR3 region has 12 residues. Germline CDR1 reads SQVTM; CDR2 reads ANQGSEA. V gave up 4 bases and J gave up 7 bases, with 11 bases separating them. Here the CDR3 DNA reads TGCAGCGTTGTACCAGGGTTGAATGAGCAGTTCTTC. Encoded protein: CSVVPGLNEQFF.

This clone was seen a few times. CDR3: CASSPSDRVAGYTF. For the CDR3, the DNA is TGTGCCAGCTCACCCTCGGACAGGGTTGCTGGCTACACCTTC. The chain links TRBV18 to TRBJ1-2; 8 bases fit TRBD1. This CDR3 region has 14 residues. Unmatched junction bases numbered 7, after V lost 3 bases and J lost 7 bases. Germline CDR1 is KGHSH and CDR2 is LQKENI.